The source of this T cell receptor beta chain is a study of metastatic and nonmetastatic thyroid tumors. Study information: The comparison covered peripheral blood and tumor or nodule tissue in malignant and benign thyroid patients.

Germline V lookup: CDR1 DFQATT, CDR2 SNEGSKA (reference sequence). The CDR3 is 16 residues long. V shed 5 bases, J shed 6 bases, and the junction held 16 bases outside the gene matches. In the original analysis: A distant-metastasis classifier for papillary thyroid cancer was built using CDR3 differences across clinicopathological groups. TCRdb reanalyzed the PCR reads via MiXCR. The V and J calls and clone size come from TCRdb's table, not from the authors' own analysis. The sample has 85,000 to 100,000 clones; roughly 13% are singletons. This clone was seen repeatedly, ten times or more. Its antigen is not known. Whole-study results and caveats: Malignant thyroid tumors reportedly had TCR beta diversity that was significantly higher than in benign nodules, in blood and tumor.

Thyroid surgery was performed in patients who had received no treatment beforehand. Source material: blood. This TCR derives from a female donor with papillary thyroid cancer or a benign thyroid nodule (not recorded which). Some clones in this sample may be carry-over from other donors' samples. The chain joins TRBV20-1 to TRBJ2-3; 8 bases map to TRBD1. The CDR3: CSAQPPRQGSVDTQYF. CDR3 nucleotides: TGCAGTGCTCAGCCTCCAAGACAGGGGTCGGTGGATACGCAGTATTTT.